These 11 T cell receptor beta chains came from one sample sequenced in a study of fetal regulatory T cell absence and autoimmunity. Assay used: immunoSEQ multiplex PCR; TCRdb lists only in-frame clones, some missing. The sample has some 50,000 clones; about 80% are singletons. Sequencing used cord blood. The receptors derive from a newborn boy with IPEX syndrome.

This clone was found a few times. The J gene is TRBJ2-7, the V gene TRBV7-2, with 14 bases aligning to TRBD2. CDR1 and CDR2 from the germline V gene are SGHTA and FQGNSA. The CDR3 runs to 16 residues. The ends lost 4 bases at V and 2 bases at J; junction bases unmatched: 4. CDR3 nucleotides: TGTGCCAGCAGCTCCTGGACTAGCGGGAGGACCTACGAGCAGTACTTC. Its translation is CASSSWTSGRTYEQYF.

The V call is TRBV19, the J call TRBJ2-2; 10 bases agree with TRBD1. The germline V gene has CDR1 LNHDA and CDR2 SQIVND (reference sequence). The CDR3 is 17 amino acids. The junction had 9 bases not matched to a gene; V was cut back by 3 bases and J by 5 bases. The CDR3 spells CASSIAPGQGVTGELFF. The DNA for the CDR3 is TGTGCCAGTAGTATCGCTCCCGGACAGGGGGTAACCGGGGAGCTGTTTTTT.

This clone was detected once. The CDR3: CASSRTGTGGAEQYF. CDR3 in DNA: TGTGCCAGTAGTAGAACTGGGACAGGGGGCGCCGAGCAGTACTTC. This chain connects TRBV19 to TRBJ2-7, with TRBD1 identical over 12 bases. CDR1 and CDR2 from the germline V gene are LNHDA and SQIVND (reference sequence). The CDR3 runs 15 residues. Germline trimming cut 4 bases from V and 6 bases from J; bases unmatched to any gene: 7.

The V and J genes are TRBV7-9 and TRBJ2-2, with a weak D call TRBD2 (6 bases). The CDR3 consists of 14 residues. Germline V gene sequence: CDR1 SEHNR, CDR2 FQNEAQ (reference sequence). Between the trimmed V and J ends, which lost 6 bases and 5 bases, there was a span of 13 bases. The CDR3 reads CASRSEGPTGELFF. The CDR3 region has the DNA TGTGCCAGCAGATCGGAGGGTCCTACCGGGGAGCTGTTTTTT.

The table lists this clone with a count of one. The chain links TRBV11-3 to TRBJ2-7; D is uncertain. From germline, CDR1 is SGHNT and CDR2 YENEEA. The CDR3 covers 14 residues. Trimming took 2 bases from V and 6 from J, leaving 14 bases between them. The DNA of the CDR3 is TGTGCCAGCAGCTTAAGCAGTCCCTATAGCGAGCAGTACTTC. Encoded protein: CASSLSSPYSEQYF.

As DNA, the CDR3 is TGTGCCAGCAGCTTAGGAAGCTCTGGAAACACCATATATTTT. Amino acids: CASSLGSSGNTIYF. The chain uses TRBV7-6 and TRBJ1-3; D gene ambiguous. The CDR3 length is 14 residues. The germline V and J ends were trimmed by 1 base and 0 bases, with 4 bases remaining between them. Germline CDR1 is SGHVS and CDR2 is FNYEAQ.

The rearrangement joins TRBV6-5 to TRBJ1-4; weak D call: TRBD1 (5 bases). The CDR3 is 14 amino acids. Germline V lookup: CDR1 MNHEY, CDR2 SVGAGI. Deletions cut 1 base from V and 8 bases from J, with 11 bases between. The CDR3 bases are TGTGCCAGCAGTTACTTCCAGGGCAGCGAAAAACTGTTTTTT. This translates into CASSYFQGSEKLFF.

This sequence joins TRBV7-6 and TRBJ2-5; D may match TRBD1 or TRBD2 (7 bases each). Germline CDR1 is SGHVS and CDR2 is FNYEAQ. V shed 5 bases and J shed 4 bases, with 14 bases lying between them. The CDR3 runs to 14 residues. CDR3 bases: TGTGCCAGCAGCCCAGACAGGGAGGGAGAGACCCAGTACTTC. Translation: CASSPDREGETQYF.

The J gene is TRBJ2-7, the V gene TRBV5-8; TRBD2 is a possible D gene (6 bases). The germline V and J ends were trimmed by 0 bases and 6 bases, with 10 bases remaining between them. The CDR3 is made up of 13 amino acids. Germline V gene lookup returns CDR1 SGHTS and CDR2 YDEGEE. The CDR3 DNA is TGTGCCAGCAGCTTGGGACAACTAGCCGAGCAGTACTTC. Amino acids: CASSLGQLAEQYF.

This chain joins TRBV4-1 and TRBJ2-1; 7 bases line up with TRBD2. Germline CDR1 is MGHRA and CDR2 is YSYEKL. This CDR3 has 16 residues. V lost 3 bases, J lost 3 bases, and 8 bases stayed unmatched. CDR3 nucleotides: TGCGCCAGCAGCCAGGGCCGGGGGGACCTCTACAATGAGCAGTTCTTC. It translates to CASSQGRGDLYNEQFF.

This chain links TRBV5-1 with TRBJ2-3; 9 nucleotides line up with TRBD2. V was pared by 4 bases and J by 3 bases, with 3 bases of the junction left unmatched. There are 14 residues in the CDR3. Germline V gene lookup returns CDR1 SGHRS and CDR2 YFSETQ. CDR3 amino acids: CASSPTSGTDTQYF. The CDR3 nucleotides read TGCGCCAGCAGCCCAACTAGCGGGACAGATACGCAGTATTTT.